Detailed here is one T cell receptor (beta chain). The data are from a study of metastatic and nonmetastatic thyroid tumors. None of the patients had undergone any treatment ahead of thyroid surgery. TCRdb redid the clone calls on the PCR reads using MiXCR. The sample includes some 28,000 clones, roughly 17% seen only once; the top ten take 4.7%. Germline CDR1 is MDHEN and CDR2 is SYDVKM. CDR3 size: 16 residues. V lost 5 bases to trimming and J lost 4 bases; unmatched junction nucleotides: 7. This chain uses TRBV28 with TRBJ1-5; 11 bases line up with TRBD1. This TCR derives from a female donor with papillary thyroid cancer or a benign thyroid nodule (not recorded which). Some clones in this sample may be carry-over from other donors' samples. Specimen: blood. The CDR3 bases are TGTGCCAGCAGTCAAGGGGGACAGGGGGGTAATCAGCCCCAGCATTTT. Translating gives CASSQGGQGGNQPQHF.